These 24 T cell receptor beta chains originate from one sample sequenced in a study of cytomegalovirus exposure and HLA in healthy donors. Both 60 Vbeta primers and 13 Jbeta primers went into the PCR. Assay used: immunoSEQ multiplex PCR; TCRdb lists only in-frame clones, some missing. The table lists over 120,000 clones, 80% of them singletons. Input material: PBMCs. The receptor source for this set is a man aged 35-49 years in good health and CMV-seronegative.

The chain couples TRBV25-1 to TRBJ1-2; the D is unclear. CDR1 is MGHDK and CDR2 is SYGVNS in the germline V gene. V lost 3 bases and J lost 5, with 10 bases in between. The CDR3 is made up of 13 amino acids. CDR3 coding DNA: TGTGCCAGCAGTGATGACAATCGGTATGGCTACACCTTC. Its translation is CASSDDNRYGYTF.

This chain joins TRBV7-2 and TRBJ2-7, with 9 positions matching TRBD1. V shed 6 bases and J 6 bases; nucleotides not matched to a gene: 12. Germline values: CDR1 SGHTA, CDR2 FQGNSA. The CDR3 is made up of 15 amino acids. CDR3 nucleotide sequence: TGTGCCAGCAGTTCATCCGGGACAGGGCCCAGCGAGCAGTACTTC. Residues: CASSSSGTGPSEQYF.

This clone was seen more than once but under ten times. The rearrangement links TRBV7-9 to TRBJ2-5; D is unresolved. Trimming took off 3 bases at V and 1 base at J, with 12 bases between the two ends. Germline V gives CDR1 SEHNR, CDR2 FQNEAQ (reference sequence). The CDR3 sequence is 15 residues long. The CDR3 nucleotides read TGTGCCAGCAGCTTGAGCCGCCGACTCCAAGAGACCCAGTACTTC. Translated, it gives CASSLSRRLQETQYF.

The CDR3 DNA reads TGTGCCAGCAGTACCTCGGTCCTAGCGGGGGCCCCCAAAAACATTCAGTACTTC. Its translation is CASSTSVLAGAPKNIQYF. J is TRBJ2-4 and V is TRBV27; 10 positions agree with TRBD2. The germline V gene encodes CDR1 MNHEY and CDR2 SMNVEV (reference sequence). V shed 5 bases and J 2 bases; nucleotides not matched to a gene: 12. The CDR3 totals 18 residues.

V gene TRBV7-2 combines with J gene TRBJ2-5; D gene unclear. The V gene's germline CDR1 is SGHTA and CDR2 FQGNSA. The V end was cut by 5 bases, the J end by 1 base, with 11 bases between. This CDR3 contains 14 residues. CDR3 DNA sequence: TGTGCCAGCAGCATTGACACGTCCCAAGAGACCCAGTACTTC. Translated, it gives CASSIDTSQETQYF.

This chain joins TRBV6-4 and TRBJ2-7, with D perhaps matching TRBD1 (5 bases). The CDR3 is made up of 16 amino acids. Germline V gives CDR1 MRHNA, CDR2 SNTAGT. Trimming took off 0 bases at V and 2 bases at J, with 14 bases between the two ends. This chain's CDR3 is CASSDSRSRVPYEQYF. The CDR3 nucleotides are TGTGCCAGCAGTGACTCGAGGAGCAGGGTCCCCTACGAGCAGTACTTC.

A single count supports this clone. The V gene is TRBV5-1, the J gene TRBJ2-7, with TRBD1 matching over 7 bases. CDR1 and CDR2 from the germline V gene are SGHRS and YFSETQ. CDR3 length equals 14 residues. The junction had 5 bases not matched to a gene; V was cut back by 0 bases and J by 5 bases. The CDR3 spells CASSLGWQGDEQYF. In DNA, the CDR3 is TGCGCCAGCAGCTTGGGGTGGCAGGGGGACGAGCAGTACTTC.

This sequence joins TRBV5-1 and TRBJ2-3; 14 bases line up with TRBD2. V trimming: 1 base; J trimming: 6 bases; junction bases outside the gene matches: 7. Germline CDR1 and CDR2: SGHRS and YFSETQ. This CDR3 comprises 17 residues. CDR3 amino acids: CASSLPATSGGGDTQYF. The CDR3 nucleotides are TGCGCCAGCAGCTTGCCCGCGACTAGCGGGGGGGGCGATACGCAGTATTTT.

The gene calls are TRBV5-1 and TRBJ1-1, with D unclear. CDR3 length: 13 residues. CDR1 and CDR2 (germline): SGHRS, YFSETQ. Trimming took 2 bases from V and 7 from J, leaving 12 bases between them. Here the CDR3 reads CASSFRWLDEAFF. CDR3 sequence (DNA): TGCGCCAGCAGCTTTCGGTGGTTAGATGAAGCTTTCTTT.

For the CDR3, the DNA is TGTGCCAGCAGCTTAGTGCTCACAGATGGCTACACCTTC. Translation: CASSLVLTDGYTF. This rearrangement joins TRBV7-8 to TRBJ1-2, with D hard to call. Germline CDR1 and CDR2: SGHVS and FQNEAQ. This CDR3 has 13 amino acids. The germline V and J ends were trimmed by 1 base and 6 bases, with 9 bases remaining between them. The full variable domain, completed using reference TRBV7-8 and TRBJ1-2, is GAGVSQSPRYKVAKRGQDVALRCDPISGHVSLFWYQQALGQGPEFLTYFQNEAQLDKSGLPSDRFFAERPEGSVSTLKIQRTQQEDSAVYLCASSLVLTDGYTFGSGTRLTVV.

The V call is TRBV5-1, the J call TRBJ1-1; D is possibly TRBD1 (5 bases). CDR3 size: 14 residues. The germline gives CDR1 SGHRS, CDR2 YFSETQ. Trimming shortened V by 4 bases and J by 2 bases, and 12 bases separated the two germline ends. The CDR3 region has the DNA TGCGCCAGCAGCCCTGCGGGGCCTAACACTGAAGCTTTCTTT. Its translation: CASSPAGPNTEAFF.

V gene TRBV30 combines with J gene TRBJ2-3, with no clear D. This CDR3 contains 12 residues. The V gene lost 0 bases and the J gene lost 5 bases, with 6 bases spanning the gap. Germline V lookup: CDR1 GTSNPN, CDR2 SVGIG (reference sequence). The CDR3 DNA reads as TGTGCCTGGAGTGTCGCCAGAGATACGCAGTATTTT. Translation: CAWSVARDTQYF.

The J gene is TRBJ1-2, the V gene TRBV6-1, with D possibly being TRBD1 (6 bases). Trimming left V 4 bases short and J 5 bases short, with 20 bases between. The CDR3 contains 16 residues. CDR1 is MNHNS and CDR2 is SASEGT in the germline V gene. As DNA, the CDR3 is TGTGCCAGCAGTGGGGGGGGAGGACAGCTGGGTTATGGCTACACCTTC. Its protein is CASSGGGGQLGYGYTF.

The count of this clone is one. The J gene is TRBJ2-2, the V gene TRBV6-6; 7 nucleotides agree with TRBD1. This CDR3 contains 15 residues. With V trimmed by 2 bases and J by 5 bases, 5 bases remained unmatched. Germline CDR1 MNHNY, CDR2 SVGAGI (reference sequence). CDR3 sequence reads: CASSYTRTGTGELFF. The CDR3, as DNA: TGTGCCAGCAGTTACACGAGGACAGGAACCGGGGAGCTGTTTTTT.

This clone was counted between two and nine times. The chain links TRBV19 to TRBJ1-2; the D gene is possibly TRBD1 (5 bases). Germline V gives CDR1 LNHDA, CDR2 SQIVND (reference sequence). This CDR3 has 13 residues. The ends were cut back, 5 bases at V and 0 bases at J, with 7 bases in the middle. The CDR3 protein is CASSPTANYGYTF. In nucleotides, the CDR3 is TGTGCCAGTAGTCCGACAGCTAACTATGGCTACACCTTC.

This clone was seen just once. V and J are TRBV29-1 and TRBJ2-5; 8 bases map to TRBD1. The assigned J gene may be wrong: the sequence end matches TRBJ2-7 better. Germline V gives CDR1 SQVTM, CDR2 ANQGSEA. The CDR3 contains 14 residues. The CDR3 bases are TGCAGCGTTGTTCTCGGGACAGGTTTTTACGAGCAGTACTTC. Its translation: CSVVLGTGFYEQYF.

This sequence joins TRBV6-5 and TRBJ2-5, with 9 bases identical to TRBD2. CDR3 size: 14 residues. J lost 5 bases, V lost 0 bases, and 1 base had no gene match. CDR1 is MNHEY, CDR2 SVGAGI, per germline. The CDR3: CASSYSLAGETQYF. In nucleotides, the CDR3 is TGTGCCAGCAGTTACTCGCTAGCGGGGGAGACCCAGTACTTC.

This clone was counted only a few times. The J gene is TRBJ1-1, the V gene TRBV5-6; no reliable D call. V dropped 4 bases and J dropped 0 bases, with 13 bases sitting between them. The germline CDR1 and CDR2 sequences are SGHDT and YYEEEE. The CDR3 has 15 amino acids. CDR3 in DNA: TGTGCCAGCAGCCCCAGGCTTTTCATGAACACTGAAGCTTTCTTT. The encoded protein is CASSPRLFMNTEAFF.

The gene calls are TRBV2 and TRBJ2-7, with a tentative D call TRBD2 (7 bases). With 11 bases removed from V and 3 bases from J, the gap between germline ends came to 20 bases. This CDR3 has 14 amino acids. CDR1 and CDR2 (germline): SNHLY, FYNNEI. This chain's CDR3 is CARCGGSFNYEQYF. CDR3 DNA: TGTGCCCGCTGCGGGGGCAGTTTTAACTACGAGCAGTACTTC.

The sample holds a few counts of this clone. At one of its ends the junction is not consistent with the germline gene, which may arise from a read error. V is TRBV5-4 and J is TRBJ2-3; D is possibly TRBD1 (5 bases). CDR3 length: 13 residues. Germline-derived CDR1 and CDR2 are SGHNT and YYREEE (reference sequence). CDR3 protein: CASRKSPTGTQYF. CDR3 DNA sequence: TGTGCCAGCAGGAAGTCCCCCACAGGTACGCAGTATTTT.

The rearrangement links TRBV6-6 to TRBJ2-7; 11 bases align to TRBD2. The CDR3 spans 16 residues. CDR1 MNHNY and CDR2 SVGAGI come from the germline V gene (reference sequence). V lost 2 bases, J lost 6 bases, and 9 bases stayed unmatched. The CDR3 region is CASSYVNSGGASEQYF. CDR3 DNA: TGTGCCAGCAGTTACGTCAATAGCGGGGGGGCCTCCGAGCAGTACTTC.

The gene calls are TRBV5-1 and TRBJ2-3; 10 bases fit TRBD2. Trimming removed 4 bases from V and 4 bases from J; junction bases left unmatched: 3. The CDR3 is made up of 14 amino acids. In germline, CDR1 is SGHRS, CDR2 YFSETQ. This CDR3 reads CASSPLAGADTQYF. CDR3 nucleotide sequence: TGCGCCAGCAGCCCCCTAGCGGGGGCAGATACGCAGTATTTT.

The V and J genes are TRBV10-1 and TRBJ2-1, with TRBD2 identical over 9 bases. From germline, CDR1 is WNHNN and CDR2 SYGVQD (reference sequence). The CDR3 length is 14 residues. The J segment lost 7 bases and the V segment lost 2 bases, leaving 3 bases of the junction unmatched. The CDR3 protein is CASSEHGLANEQFF. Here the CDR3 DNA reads TGCGCCAGCAGTGAGCACGGACTAGCGAATGAGCAGTTCTTC.

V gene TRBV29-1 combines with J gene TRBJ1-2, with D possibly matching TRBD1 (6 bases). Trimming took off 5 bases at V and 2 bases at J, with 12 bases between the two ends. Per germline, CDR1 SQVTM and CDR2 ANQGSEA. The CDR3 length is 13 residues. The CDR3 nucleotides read TGCAGCGTTTCAGGGGCTTTAAACTATGGCTACACCTTC. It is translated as CSVSGALNYGYTF.